These 21 T cell receptor beta chains were sequenced from one sample in a study of regulatory T cells in long-lasting Graves disease. The TCR beta library used iRepertoire HTBI primers with Arm-PCR amplification of CDR3. MiXCR, run by TCRdb on the multiplex PCR reads, gives a single entry per CDR3 protein. Of 360,000 or so distinct CDR3 sequences listed, around 23% were seen once; the top ten hold around a quarter. The time point was: persistent/refractory GD, antithyroid drugs over 5 years with positive TRAb. PBMCs provided the RNA from which the TCR library was made. Sequencing used peripheral blood mononuclear cells (PBMCs), obtained when the disease was refractory, from a patient treated with antithyroid drugs. All receptors derive from a woman aged 40 to 55 with Graves disease.

Ten or more counts support this clonotype. The chain couples TRBV11-2 to TRBJ1-1, with D hard to call. The germline CDR1 and CDR2 sequences are SGHAT and FQNNGV. Trimming took off 4 bases at V and 0 bases at J, with 6 bases between the two ends. The CDR3 runs 13 residues. This CDR3 is CASSSGMNTEAFF. The CDR3 region has the DNA TGTGCCAGCAGCTCGGGGATGAACACTGAAGCTTTCTTT.

The V and J genes are TRBV7-2 and TRBJ2-4, with no clear D. Germline CDR1 and CDR2: SGHTA and FQGNSA. The CDR3 runs 18 residues. V lost 1 base, J lost 0 bases, and 16 bases lay in between. CDR3 in amino acids: CASSLEFWGSGAKNIQYF. The CDR3, as DNA: TGTGCCAGCAGCTTAGAGTTCTGGGGATCAGGAGCCAAAAACATTCAGTACTTC.

This clonotype came up many times. The chain couples TRBV28 to TRBJ2-7; either TRBD1 or TRBD2 may supply D (5 bases each). Trimming removed 5 bases from V and 6 bases from J, with 20 bases in between. Germline V CDR1 and CDR2: MDHEN, SYDVKM. There are 15 residues in the CDR3. The CDR3 DNA reads as TGTGCCAGCAGTCCTCACGGCAGGGACCTTAGCGAGCAGTACTTC. Amino acids: CASSPHGRDLSEQYF. Together with reference TRBV28 and TRBJ2-7, the CDR3 gives the full variable domain: DVKVTQSSRYLVKRTGEKVFLECVQDMDHENMFWYRQDPGLGLRLIYFSYDVKMKEKGDIPEGYSVSREKKERFSLILESASTNQTSMYLCASSPHGRDLSEQYFGPGTRLTVT.

This clonotype was detected many times. The rearrangement joins TRBV28 to TRBJ2-2; D uncertain. Germline V gives CDR1 MDHEN, CDR2 SYDVKM. V was cut by 3 bases and J by 4 bases, with 21 bases left in between. This CDR3 comprises 18 residues. The DNA of the CDR3 is TGTGCCAGCAGTTTGCAGGCCCTCGGAATCCACAGCACCGGGGAGCTGTTTTTT. This codes for CASSLQALGIHSTGELFF.

This clonotype was seen repeatedly, ten times or more. The rearrangement uses TRBV15 and TRBJ1-6; the D gene is possibly TRBD1 (5 bases). The CDR3 has 19 amino acids. The germline V gene encodes CDR1 LNHNV and CDR2 YYDKDF (reference sequence). Trimming removed 2 bases from V and 0 bases from J, with 17 bases in between. CDR3 sequence (DNA): TGTGCCACCAGCAGAAAGACGACAGACATCCTCTCCTATAATTCACCCCTCCACTTT. It is translated as CATSRKTTDILSYNSPLHF.

The table lists this clonotype with many counts. The V and J genes are TRBV28 and TRBJ1-6; D is perhaps TRBD1 (5 bases). This CDR3 has 15 residues. With 5 bases removed from V and 7 bases from J, the gap between germline ends came to 15 bases. Per the germline V gene, CDR1 is MDHEN and CDR2 is SYDVKM. As DNA, the CDR3 is TGTGCCAGCAGTAGCGGGACGGTGGGAAATTCACCCCTCCACTTT. The encoded protein is CASSSGTVGNSPLHF. Based on the CDR3 plus reference TRBV28 and TRBJ1-6, the full variable domain is DVKVTQSSRYLVKRTGEKVFLECVQDMDHENMFWYRQDPGLGLRLIYFSYDVKMKEKGDIPEGYSVSREKKERFSLILESASTNQTSMYLCASSSGTVGNSPLHFGNGTRLTVT.

The chain uses TRBV19 and TRBJ2-1, with a possible D match to TRBD2 (6 bases). Germline V gene data show CDR1 as LNHDA and CDR2 as SQIVND (reference sequence). Trimming stripped 2 bases from V and 9 bases from J, with 14 bases between. The CDR3 is made up of 14 amino acids. This CDR3 is CASSISSEEGEQFF. CDR3 nucleotide sequence: TGTGCCAGTAGTATATCATCAGAGGAGGGTGAGCAGTTCTTC.

The chain recombines TRBV19 with TRBJ2-1; D is ambiguous. V lost 7 bases, J lost 2 bases, and 12 bases lay in between. CDR1 LNHDA and CDR2 SQIVND come from the germline V gene (reference sequence). The CDR3 length is 14 residues. CDR3 nucleotides: TGTGCCAGTAATTGGGGAACCCCCTACAATGAGCAGTTCTTC. This gives the protein CASNWGTPYNEQFF.

This clonotype was observed a handful of times. The genes are TRBV6-1 and TRBJ1-1; no clear D. Trimming left V 5 bases short and J 4 bases short, with 11 bases between. Germline V lookup: CDR1 MNHNS, CDR2 SASEGT. CDR3 length equals 13 residues. CDR3 nucleotide sequence: TGTGCCAGCAGTAGCGACATATTCACTGAAGCTTTCTTT. Translating it yields CASSSDIFTEAFF.

Regarding this clonotype: Since a much larger clone is just one base distant, this may be a read error. The chain carries TRBV2 and TRBJ1-4, with D unresolved. The germline V and J ends were trimmed by 7 bases and 8 bases, with 20 bases remaining between them. This CDR3 is 15 amino acids long. Germline V CDR1 and CDR2: SNHLY, FYNNEI. The CDR3 nucleotides are TGTGCCAGCACTCACATGGGTAGCGGTGTCGAAAAACTGTTTTTT. Its translation is CASTHMGSGVEKLFF.

This chain links TRBV2 with TRBJ2-7; D possibly corresponds to TRBD2 (5 bases). V was clipped by 6 bases and J by 4 bases, with 31 bases between them. Germline-derived CDR1 and CDR2 are SNHLY and FYNNEI. The CDR3 sequence is 19 residues long. The CDR3 nucleotides read TGTGCCAGCAGCGAACTCCACCCAGTTACTGAGGAGGTCGCATACGAGCAGTACTTC. Translating it yields CASSELHPVTEEVAYEQYF. The full variable domain, its missing parts supplied by reference TRBV2 and TRBJ2-7, is EPEVTQTPSHQVTQMGQEVILRCVPISNHLYFYWYRQILGQKVEFLVSFYNNEISEKSEIFDDQFSVERPDGSNFTLKIRSTKLEDSAMYFCASSELHPVTEEVAYEQYFGPGTRLTVT.

This clonotype came up a few times. The chain joins TRBV10-3 to TRBJ2-7; 8 bases map to TRBD2. Germline V gene sequence: CDR1 ENHRY, CDR2 SYGVKD. The CDR3 extends over 13 amino acids. Trimming took 1 base from V and 6 from J; bases not matched to a gene: 2. CDR3 coding DNA: TGTGCCATCAGTGAGTGGCTAGCGGGCGAGCAGTACTTC. Amino acids: CAISEWLAGEQYF.

Of note for this clonotype: The junction departs from the called germline gene at one end, perhaps through a read error. The V call is TRBV27, the J call TRBJ1-1; D possibly corresponds to TRBD1 (6 bases). Per germline, CDR1 MNHEY and CDR2 SMNVEV (reference sequence). The CDR3 runs to 14 residues. CDR3 sequence reads: CACSFKGVNTEAFF. DNA of the CDR3: TGTGCCTGCAGTTTTAAGGGGGTGAACACTGAAGCTTTCTTT.

This clonotype was seen repeatedly, ten times or more. This chain joins TRBV28 and TRBJ1-1; D is ambiguous. In germline, CDR1 is MDHEN, CDR2 SYDVKM. Trimming left V 7 bases short and J 4 bases short, with 7 bases between. The CDR3 is 11 residues long. DNA of the CDR3: TGTGCCAGCAAATCGGGCACTGAAGCTTTCTTT. Translated, it gives CASKSGTEAFF.

The chain employs TRBV7-8 and TRBJ2-7; D call uncertain. Trimming removed 4 bases at V and 1 base at J, with 17 bases between. The CDR3 totals 16 residues. Germline V CDR1 and CDR2: SGHVS, FQNEAQ. The CDR3 nucleotides are TGTGCCAGCAGCTCAAGGGAATCCTCGGGTTCCTACGAGCAGTACTTC. This translates into CASSSRESSGSYEQYF.

The chain links TRBV3-1 to TRBJ1-5; TRBD1 is a possible D gene (5 bases). V lost 0 bases, J lost 2 bases, and 8 bases lay in between. The germline V gene has CDR1 LGHDT and CDR2 YNNKEL (reference sequence). CDR3 size: 15 residues. The DNA of the CDR3 is TGTGCCAGCAGCCAAGATGGGACGGGCAATCAGCCCCAGCATTTT. Translated: CASSQDGTGNQPQHF.

This rearrangement joins TRBV10-3 to TRBJ2-7; possible D gene TRBD1, 5 bases. This CDR3 contains 13 residues. Trimming pared 0 bases from V and 2 bases from J, leaving 5 bases between. Germline V lookup: CDR1 ENHRY, CDR2 SYGVKD. The CDR3 sequence: CAISESRAYEQYF. CDR3 in DNA: TGTGCCATCAGTGAGTCCAGGGCCTACGAGCAGTACTTC.

The chain employs TRBV10-2 and TRBJ2-5; 7 bases agree with TRBD1. This CDR3 has 14 amino acids. Germline V lookup: CDR1 WSHSY, CDR2 SAAADI. With V trimmed by 10 bases and J by 5 bases, 13 bases remained unmatched. CDR3 DNA sequence: TGCGCCACCCAACTCGGACAGGCGCCGGAGACCCAGTACTTC. Encoded protein: CATQLGQAPETQYF.

This clonotype was picked up many times. The rearrangement links TRBV28 to TRBJ2-7, with 10 bases aligning to TRBD2. From germline, CDR1 is MDHEN and CDR2 SYDVKM. V lost 2 bases, J lost 0 bases, and 4 bases stayed unmatched. The length of the CDR3 is 16 residues. The CDR3 spells CASSLGSGGLSYEQYF. The DNA for the CDR3 is TGTGCCAGCAGTTTAGGTAGCGGGGGGCTCTCCTACGAGCAGTACTTC.

CDR3 coding DNA: TGTGCCAGCAGCTCCACGGACACCCGGAACATTCAGTACTTC. This gives the protein CASSSTDTRNIQYF. The chain couples TRBV9 to TRBJ2-4; weak D call: TRBD1 (5 bases). Germline V CDR1 and CDR2: SGDLS, YYNGEE. The V end was cut by 4 bases, the J end by 7 bases, with 15 bases between. The CDR3 sequence is 14 residues long.

The gene calls are TRBV6-2 or TRBV6-3 and TRBJ2-1; the match to TRBD2 covers 9 bases. V shed 4 bases, J shed 4 bases, and the junction held 5 bases outside the gene matches. Germline CDR1 MNHEY, CDR2 SVGEGT. CDR3 length: 15 residues. Here the CDR3 reads CASSSLAGVYNEQFF. DNA for the CDR3: TGTGCCAGCAGTTCATTAGCGGGAGTTTACAATGAGCAGTTCTTC.